A selection of T cell receptor beta chains follows, all from one sample in a study of T cell responses to AZD1222 COVID-19 vaccine. Using immunoSEQ multiplex PCR, the repertoire was profiled, and TCRdb retains in-frame clones only, with some absent. The sample shows 150,000 to 190,000 clones, less than 90% of them seen only once. The material sequenced was peripheral blood, taken after recovery from COVID-19. The receptor set was obtained from an adult who had recovered from COVID-19. The CDR3 runs from the conserved cysteine through the conserved F or W. Each record gives: CDR3 DNA, CDR3 protein, D gene, clone size, J gene, V gene. D genes are given only for firm matches. The size entry is marked missing in some rows and otherwise reads once, few, many or a size class.

TGTGCCAGCAGCCTTAGGGACGACGCTAGTGAAAAACTGTTTTTT CASSLRDDASEKLFF NA NA TRBJ1-4 TRBV5-5
TGCAGTGCTAGTGGGGGGTCGAACACTGAAGCTTTCTTT CSASGGSNTEAFF NA few TRBJ1-1 TRBV20-1
TGTGCCAGCAGTGCGAATAGCGGGGGGGGAGATGAGCAGTTCTTC CASSANSGGGDEQFF TRBD2 NA TRBJ2-1 TRBV2
TGTGCCAGTAGTATGGAGCATGGGCCACTGAACACTGAAGCTTTCTTT CASSMEHGPLNTEAFF NA once TRBJ1-1 TRBV19
TGTGCCAGCACCCCCGGGGGAACCACAGATACGCAGTATTTT CASTPGGTTDTQYF NA NA TRBJ2-3 TRBV2
TGTGCCAGCTCTGCCCGAACGTACCGGGACAGGGGGCCGAAATCCTACGAGCAGTACTTC CASSARTYRDRGPKSYEQYF TRBD1 NA TRBJ2-7 TRBV18
TGTGCCAGCACCCAATGGGGACAGGGCTCCGGAGATACGCAGTATTTT CASTQWGQGSGDTQYF TRBD1 once TRBJ2-3 TRBV2
TGTGCCAGTAGTTACCCGAACACTGAAGCTTTCTTT CASSYPNTEAFF NA NA TRBJ1-1 TRBV19
TGTGCCAGCAGTTCCCAATGGGGCTACACCTTC CASSSQWGYTF NA NA TRBJ1-2 TRBV28
TGTGCCAGTAGTATTACAGGGGGCGGTCAGCCCCAGCATTTT CASSITGGGQPQHF TRBD1 NA TRBJ1-5 TRBV19
TGTGCCAGCAGTGAAGGGGAAGGGGTATCTAATTCACCCCTCCACTTT CASSEGEGVSNSPLHF NA NA TRBJ1-6 TRBV25-1
TGTGCCAGCAGCCTGGGGAGGCAGGTCGGCCAGCCCCAGCATTTT CASSLGRQVGQPQHF NA NA TRBJ1-5 TRBV5-8
TGTGCCAGCAGTCCAGATAGCTCCTATAATTCACCCCTCCACTTT CASSPDSSYNSPLHF NA NA TRBJ1-6 TRBV6-5
TGTGCCAGCAGCGGACGACTAGCGGGGGGGCAGAATGAGCAGTTCTTC CASSGRLAGGQNEQFF TRBD2 NA TRBJ2-1 TRBV3-1/TRBV3-2
TGTGCCAGCAGCTTAGGAGACAGGGGTGACACTGAAGCTTTCTTT CASSLGDRGDTEAFF TRBD1 NA TRBJ1-1 TRBV7-9
TGTGCCAGCAGCGAACCCCCAGTTCGGGAGCTGTTTTTT CASSEPPVRELFF NA NA TRBJ2-2 TRBV12-3/TRBV12-4
TGTGCCAGCAGTGACAGGGGCTACAAAAAACTGTTTTTT CASSDRGYKKLFF NA NA TRBJ1-4 TRBV6-1
TGCAGCGTTGAAATGGACAATAAAGAGACCCAGTACTTC CSVEMDNKETQYF NA NA TRBJ2-5 TRBV29-1
TGTGCCAGCAGTGAACCGGGACAGCGTAATGAAAAACTGTTTTTT CASSEPGQRNEKLFF TRBD1 NA TRBJ1-4 TRBV28
TGTGCCAGCAGTTCGCCAGAGTTTGGAGGTCAGCCCCAGCATTTT CASSSPEFGGQPQHF NA NA TRBJ1-5 TRBV28
TGCGCCAGCAGCTTAGATATGGGACGACAAGAGACCCAGTACTTC CASSLDMGRQETQYF NA once TRBJ2-5 TRBV5-1